Listed here are 21 T cell receptor beta chains from one sample, sequenced in a study of early T cells in non-severe SARS-CoV-2 infection. MiXCR, run by TCRdb on the 5' RACE reads, gives a single entry per CDR3 protein. The table has 85,000 to 90,000 distinct CDR3 sequences, roughly 15% seen once. The specimen was whole blood. The receptor source for this set is an adult who was a healthcare worker with PCR-confirmed SARS-CoV-2 infection or an uninfected control (not recorded which).

This clonotype was counted between two and nine times. This sequence joins TRBV30 and TRBJ1-2; TRBD1 agrees at 8 bases. CDR1 is GTSNPN, CDR2 SVGIG, per germline (reference sequence). The V and J ends lost 2 bases and 6 bases, in that order; junction bases with no gene match: 5. The CDR3 extends over 13 amino acids. In nucleotides, the CDR3 is TGTGCCTGGAGTATCGACAGGGGTAATGGCTACACCTTC. It encodes CAWSIDRGNGYTF. Full variable domain (missing parts from reference TRBV30 and TRBJ1-2): SQTIHQWPATLVQPVGSPLSLECTVEGTSNPNLYWYRQAAGRGLQLLFYSVGIGQISSEVPQNLSASRPQDRQFILSSKKLLLSDSGFYLCAWSIDRGNGYTFGSGTRLTVV.

In nucleotides, the CDR3 is TGCAGCGTGAACCTAAACAGGGGGTTGAACACTGAAGCTTTCTTT. Protein sequence: CSVNLNRGLNTEAFF. The gene calls are TRBV29-1 and TRBJ1-1; 8 bases are shared with TRBD1. Germline lookup yields CDR1 SQVTM and CDR2 ANQGSEA. The ends lost 6 bases at V and 0 bases at J; junction bases unmatched: 9. The CDR3 length is 15 residues.

This clonotype was recorded many times. V gene TRBV9 combines with J gene TRBJ2-5; D not certain. V gave up 3 bases and J gave up 6 bases, with 12 bases separating them. There are 13 residues in the CDR3. Germline CDR1 SGDLS, CDR2 YYNGEE. As DNA, the CDR3 is TGTGCCAGCAGCGCAGACCCCAGTAAGACCCAGTACTTC. It translates to CASSADPSKTQYF.

This clonotype showed up just a few times. The rearrangement links TRBV10-3 to TRBJ2-3, with D uncertain. V lost 6 bases, J lost 2 bases, and 18 bases lay in between. The CDR3 extends over 16 amino acids. Germline V gene lookup returns CDR1 ENHRY and CDR2 SYGVKD. The CDR3 sequence is CAIRGQTDATTDTQYF. In nucleotides, the CDR3 is TGTGCCATCAGGGGCCAAACGGATGCCACCACAGATACGCAGTATTTT.

This clonotype appeared a few times. V usage is TRBV6-5 and J usage is TRBJ1-6, with D uncertain. In germline, CDR1 is MNHEY, CDR2 SVGAGI. V was clipped by 2 bases and J by 7 bases, with 12 bases between them. This CDR3 contains 15 residues. The CDR3 region has the DNA TGTGCCAGCAGTTACAGTAGGGCCGGGAATTCACCCCTCCACTTT. Residues: CASSYSRAGNSPLHF.

The chain uses TRBV30 and TRBJ1-2; D remains ambiguous. Germline CDR1 and CDR2: GTSNPN and SVGIG (reference sequence). CDR3 length equals 14 residues. The V end was cut by 0 bases, the J end by 9 bases, with 17 bases between. CDR3 protein: CAWSVSSAGFSYTF. In nucleotides, the CDR3 is TGTGCCTGGAGTGTAAGTTCGGCCGGGTTTAGCTACACCTTC.

This clonotype was detected only a few times. The DNA for the CDR3 is TGTGCCAGCAGCGTATCACCCCTCGGACAGGGCCTCACTGAAGCTTTCTTT. This codes for CASSVSPLGQGLTEAFF. The rearrangement joins TRBV28 to TRBJ1-1, with TRBD1 matching over 8 bases. The CDR3 covers 17 residues. Looked up from germline, CDR1 is MDHEN and CDR2 is SYDVKM. J was trimmed by 4 bases and V by 6 bases; bases with no gene match: 16.

The chain uses TRBV11-2 and TRBJ2-3; D call uncertain. This CDR3 is 12 amino acids long. V was clipped by 5 bases and J by 6 bases, with 9 bases between them. CDR1 SGHAT and CDR2 FQNNGV come from the germline V gene. CDR3 bases: TGTGCCAGCAGCCTTCAATGGGATACGCAGTATTTT. This codes for CASSLQWDTQYF.

The rearrangement links TRBV18 to TRBJ2-5; 8 bases agree with TRBD2. The ends lost 4 bases at V and 2 bases at J; junction bases unmatched: 3. CDR3 size: 14 residues. The germline CDR1 and CDR2 sequences are KGHSH and LQKENI. The CDR3 is CASSRSGEQETQYF. CDR3 DNA: TGTGCCAGCTCACGTAGCGGGGAACAAGAGACCCAGTACTTC.

This clonotype was counted between two and nine times. The V and J genes are TRBV11-2 and TRBJ2-2; D is unresolved. Germline CDR1 SGHAT, CDR2 FQNNGV. The CDR3 totals 15 residues. Trimming left V 5 bases short and J 2 bases short, with 12 bases between. The CDR3: CASSPRSTNTGELFF. DNA of the CDR3: TGTGCCAGCAGCCCACGGAGCACAAACACCGGGGAGCTGTTTTTT.

This clonotype has a handful of counts. V usage is TRBV20-1 and J usage is TRBJ1-1, with D perhaps TRBD1 (5 bases). Germline lookup yields CDR1 DFQATT and CDR2 SNEGSKA (reference sequence). Trimming left V 1 base short and J 0 bases short, with 18 bases between. This CDR3 region has 17 residues. The CDR3 region has the DNA TGCAGTGCTAGAGTAGGGGAAATGGGGCAGTTGAACACTGAAGCTTTCTTT. It specifies CSARVGEMGQLNTEAFF.

This clonotype was seen only a few times. The rearrangement joins TRBV10-3 to TRBJ1-1; maybe TRBD1 (5 bases). V dropped 4 bases and J dropped 0 bases, with 9 bases sitting between them. The CDR3 runs to 14 residues. Germline V gene lookup returns CDR1 ENHRY and CDR2 SYGVKD. Here the CDR3 reads CAISVTEMNTEAFF. In nucleotides, the CDR3 is TGTGCCATCAGTGTGACAGAGATGAACACTGAAGCTTTCTTT.

The chain couples TRBV20-1 to TRBJ2-3; 11 nucleotides agree with TRBD2. Germline CDR1 reads DFQATT; CDR2 reads SNEGSKA (reference sequence). The CDR3 is made up of 15 amino acids. J lost 5 bases, V lost 3 bases, and 7 bases had no gene match. The CDR3 protein is CSASRLAGGQDTQYF. The CDR3 DNA reads as TGCAGTGCTAGTCGGCTAGCGGGGGGCCAAGATACGCAGTATTTT.

This chain connects TRBV18 to TRBJ1-3, with no clear D. Germline V gene lookup returns CDR1 KGHSH and CDR2 LQKENI. The CDR3 spans 16 residues. The germline V and J ends were trimmed by 5 bases and 4 bases, with 18 bases remaining between them. CDR3 sequence (DNA): TGTGCCAGCTCAGCCCTCGCGCAGGTCGGAGGAAACACCATATATTTT. Translating it yields CASSALAQVGGNTIYF.

This chain joins TRBV6-1 and TRBJ1-1, with 10 bases lining up with TRBD1. The germline gives CDR1 MNHNS, CDR2 SASEGT. V shed 4 bases and J 5 bases; nucleotides not matched to a gene: 7. This CDR3 spans 15 amino acids. The DNA of the CDR3 is TGTGCCAGCAGTGGACAGACAGGGGGCGCGACTGAAGCTTTCTTT. It codes for CASSGQTGGATEAFF.

This clonotype was recorded a few times. V and J are TRBV30 and TRBJ2-3, with D unresolved. Trimming stripped 4 bases from V and 3 bases from J, with 8 bases between. This CDR3 region has 12 residues. Per the germline V gene, CDR1 is GTSNPN and CDR2 is SVGIG (reference sequence). The CDR3: CAWTRRTDTQYF. CDR3 DNA sequence: TGTGCCTGGACGCGGCGGACAGATACGCAGTATTTT.

The gene calls are TRBV4-1 and TRBJ2-5; D not resolved. V was cut by 1 base and J by 3 bases, with 9 bases left in between. Per germline, CDR1 MGHRA and CDR2 YSYEKL. The CDR3 contains 14 residues. CDR3 sequence (DNA): TGCGCCAGCAGCCAAGGTTGGAGTAAAGAGACCCAGTACTTC. Protein: CASSQGWSKETQYF.

The V and J genes are TRBV12-3 or TRBV12-4 and TRBJ1-1; D perhaps matches TRBD1 (6 bases). V lost 6 bases and J lost 1, with 15 bases in between. The CDR3 runs to 15 residues. This CDR3 is CASSPRQDRNTEAFF. DNA of the CDR3: TGTGCCAGCAGCCCACGACAGGACAGGAACACTGAAGCTTTCTTT.

The chain has TRBV6-6 and TRBJ2-7, with 9 bases identical to TRBD2. This CDR3 has 13 amino acids. Germline V CDR1 and CDR2: MNHNY, SVGAGI (reference sequence). The ends lost 7 bases at V and 2 bases at J; junction bases unmatched: 3. CDR3 loop: CASMQRGAYEQYV. In DNA, the CDR3 is TGTGCCAGCATGCAGCGGGGGGCCTACGAGCAGTACGTC.

This clonotype has only a few counts. The chain is built from TRBV20-1 and TRBJ1-2; D not resolved. This CDR3 is 13 amino acids long. Trimming removed 5 bases from V and 2 bases from J, with 12 bases in between. The V gene's germline CDR1 is DFQATT and CDR2 SNEGSKA (reference sequence). The CDR3 spells CSARGQVNYGYTF. As DNA, the CDR3 is TGCAGTGCTCGGGGTCAAGTAAACTATGGCTACACCTTC.

The sample holds many counts of this clonotype. The V and J genes are TRBV3-1 and TRBJ2-2; D is perhaps TRBD2 (6 bases). Germline loops: CDR1 LGHDT, CDR2 YNNKEL (reference sequence). The V gene lost 1 base and the J gene lost 2 bases, with 8 bases spanning the gap. CDR3 length: 15 amino acids. For the CDR3, the DNA is TGTGCCAGCAGCCAAGGCGGGGCAAACACCGGGGAGCTGTTTTTT. Its translation: CASSQGGANTGELFF.